The next 12 T cell receptor beta chains were all read from a single sample in a study of cytomegalovirus exposure and HLA in healthy donors. Use of 60 Vbeta and 13 Jbeta primers characterized the PCR. Libraries were prepared by immunoSEQ multiplex PCR; TCRdb keeps only in-frame clonotypes and omits some of them. Here the sample spans about 130,000 clones, 77% being singletons. Sequencing was performed on PBMCs. These receptors were collected from a middle-aged woman in good health and CMV-seropositive.

CDR3 DNA: TGTGCCAGCAGCCCCCGTGCAGGGGACACCTACGAGCAGTACTTC. Residues: CASSPRAGDTYEQYF. This chain joins TRBV7-9 and TRBJ2-7; D perhaps matches TRBD1 (6 bases). Trimming stripped 5 bases from V and 2 bases from J, with 16 bases between. This CDR3 region has 15 residues. Germline CDR1 and CDR2: SEHNR and FQNEAQ (reference sequence).

The chain carries TRBV12-5 and TRBJ2-1, with 13 bases fitting TRBD2. The V gene end was trimmed by 7 bases and the J gene end by 8 bases; junction bases not matched to a gene: 8. Looked up from germline, CDR1 is LGHNT and CDR2 is FRNRAP. The CDR3 is 15 residues long. The DNA for the CDR3 is TGTGCTAGTGCTCCGGGACTAGCGGGATTGGATGAGCAGTTCTTC. Protein sequence: CASAPGLAGLDEQFF.

The chain joins TRBV5-1 to TRBJ2-7, with D possibly matching TRBD2 (6 bases). V was pared by 4 bases and J by 6 bases, with 11 bases between. The CDR3 has 12 amino acids. Germline V gene sequence: CDR1 SGHRS, CDR2 YFSETQ. The CDR3: CASSPGVGEQYF. The DNA of the CDR3 is TGCGCCAGCAGCCCGGGAGTTGGCGAGCAGTACTTC.

The chain links TRBV10-3 to TRBJ1-3; no reliable D call. CDR3 size: 11 residues. Trimming took off 10 bases at V and 10 bases at J, with 14 bases between the two ends. Per the germline V gene, CDR1 is ENHRY and CDR2 is SYGVKD. The CDR3 loop is CATRTEATIYF. The DNA for the CDR3 is TGTGCCACCCGGACGGAGGCGACCATATATTTT.

In its sample, this clone was seen once. The chain combines TRBV4-1 with TRBJ1-4, with 9 bases fitting TRBD1. The V segment lost 0 bases and the J segment 8 bases; nucleotides outside the gene matches: 10. The CDR3 consists of 17 residues. Germline CDR1 MGHRA, CDR2 YSYEKL. The CDR3 is CASSQDQRGQGSEKLFF. The CDR3 DNA is TGCGCCAGCAGCCAAGATCAGCGGGGACAGGGTAGCGAAAAACTGTTTTTT.

This chain uses TRBV5-6 with TRBJ2-7; TRBD2 agrees at 8 bases. The V gene's germline CDR1 is SGHDT and CDR2 YYEEEE. V was clipped by 5 bases and J by 1 base; unmatched bases: 8. There are 15 residues in the CDR3. As DNA, the CDR3 is TGTGCCAGCAGTTTCCGCGGGAGGCCGTCCTACGAGCAGTACTTC. Its protein is CASSFRGRPSYEQYF.

The chain employs TRBV27 and TRBJ1-2; 8 bases are shared with TRBD1. V was clipped by 5 bases and J by 6 bases; unmatched bases: 5. Germline values: CDR1 MNHEY, CDR2 SMNVEV (reference sequence). The CDR3 length is 13 residues. This CDR3 is CASSQDRANGYTF. The CDR3 bases are TGTGCCAGCAGTCAGGACAGGGCAAATGGCTACACCTTC.

V and J are TRBV30 and TRBJ2-7, with 7 bases identical to TRBD1. The CDR3 extends over 14 amino acids. The germline CDR1 and CDR2 sequences are GTSNPN and SVGIG (reference sequence). V lost 3 bases, J lost 0 bases, and 5 bases stayed unmatched. The CDR3 protein is CAWSVGDSSYEQYF. CDR3 sequence (DNA): TGTGCCTGGAGCGTAGGGGACAGCTCCTACGAGCAGTACTTC.

This clone has just one count. This chain links TRBV5-1 with TRBJ2-7; possibly TRBD1 for D (6 bases). Germline CDR1 SGHRS, CDR2 YFSETQ. V lost 2 bases, J lost 1 base, and 10 bases lay in between. This CDR3 is 14 amino acids long. CDR3 coding DNA: TGCGCCAGCAGCTTTCAGGGGAATTCCTACGAGCAGTACTTC. Translating gives CASSFQGNSYEQYF.

This chain joins TRBV10-3 and TRBJ2-3; 8 bases line up with TRBD2. The CDR3 loop spans 15 amino acids. V lost 6 bases and J lost 3; bases outside the gene matches: 8. Germline CDR1 reads ENHRY; CDR2 reads SYGVKD. For the CDR3, the DNA is TGTGCCATCAGCGGGCTAGCGGGTGGGACAGATACGCAGTATTTT. Its protein is CAISGLAGGTDTQYF.

The genes are TRBV6-5 and TRBJ1-4; 7 nucleotides line up with TRBD1. Germline lookup yields CDR1 MNHEY and CDR2 SVGAGI. The CDR3 has 13 amino acids. Germline trimming cut 5 bases from V and 7 bases from J; bases unmatched to any gene: 4. The CDR3 loop reads CASSRGLGEKLFF. The CDR3 region has the DNA TGTGCCAGCAGTAGGGGGCTGGGTGAAAAACTGTTTTTT.

The chain uses TRBV2 and TRBJ2-1, with TRBD2 matching 7 bases. Looked up from germline, CDR1 is SNHLY and CDR2 is FYNNEI. Trimming took 2 bases from V and 7 from J; bases not matched to a gene: 5. The CDR3 loop spans 14 amino acids. The CDR3 here is CASSEMGGRNEQFF. The CDR3 nucleotides are TGTGCCAGCAGTGAAATGGGAGGGAGAAATGAGCAGTTCTTC.